The 26 T cell receptor beta chains in this list originate from one sample, sequenced in a study of tumor and adjacent non-tumor tissue in lung cancer. The library came from three nested PCR rounds adapted from ARM-PCR protocols. Each CDR3 protein gets one entry after TCRdb re-called the multiplex PCR reads with MiXCR. The table includes 100,000 to 150,000 distinct CDR3 sequences, approximately 71% detected once. The template was RNA from unsorted bulk tissue. Material for sequencing was lung tumor tissue. The receptors were sampled from a man aged 25-45 years with non-small cell lung cancer.

This clonotype was seen only a few times. This may be a read error, as it is one base from a much larger clone. The chain recombines TRBV20-1 with TRBJ2-6; perhaps TRBD2 as D (5 bases). CDR3 size: 17 residues. Looked up from germline, CDR1 is DFQATT and CDR2 is SNEGSKA (reference sequence). The CDR3 spells CSTRDLTESSGANVLTF. CDR3 coding DNA: TGCAGTACTAGAGATCTAACGGAGAGCTCTGGGGCCAACGTCCTGACTTTC.

The chain has TRBV11-2 and TRBJ1-6; D may be TRBD1 (5 bases). Trimming took 5 bases from V and 0 from J, leaving 20 bases between them. The germline gives CDR1 SGHAT, CDR2 FQNNGV. The CDR3 runs 19 residues. The CDR3 sequence is CASSNTGSRDGSYNSPLHF. CDR3 nucleotide sequence: TGTGCCAGCAGCAACACTGGGTCCAGGGATGGCTCCTATAATTCACCCCTCCACTTT.

V and J are TRBV12-3 or TRBV12-4 and TRBJ1-4; 8 bases are shared with TRBD1. V was clipped by 6 bases and J by 6 bases; unmatched bases: 6. This CDR3 is 14 amino acids long. The CDR3 bases are TGTGCCAGCAGCATCAGGGGGCGGGATGAAAAACTGTTTTTT. As protein: CASSIRGRDEKLFF.

Note on this clonotype: This could be a read error, since a much larger clone is one nucleotide away. The chain employs TRBV20-1 and TRBJ2-7; D remains ambiguous. Germline values: CDR1 DFQATT, CDR2 SNEGSKA (reference sequence). V dropped 3 bases and J dropped 9 bases, with 21 bases sitting between them. This CDR3 has 14 amino acids. Here the CDR3 reads CSASKPPFTVGQYF. CDR3 sequence (DNA): TGCAGTGCTAGTAAACCTCCTTTTACGGTCGGGCAGTACTTC.

The chain is built from TRBV6-5 and TRBJ2-3, with TRBD2 matching 11 bases. The CDR3 length is 15 residues. Germline trimming cut 10 bases from V and 3 bases from J; bases unmatched to any gene: 9. Germline assignment: CDR1 MNHEY and CDR2 SVGAGI. CDR3 coding DNA: TGTGCCAACAGGATAGCGGGAGGGCTGACAGATACGCAGTATTTT. This encodes CANRIAGGLTDTQYF.

The table lists this clonotype with a few counts. In DNA form, the CDR3 reads TGTGCCACCAGTGATAGTGGGGATGAGCAGTTCTTC. The encoded protein is CATSDSGDEQFF. The chain uses TRBV24-1 and TRBJ2-1; D not certain. The CDR3 length is 12 residues. V lost 3 bases to trimming and J lost 8 bases, with 7 bases between them. CDR1 KGHDR and CDR2 SFDVKD come from the germline V gene.

A remark on this clonotype: A much larger clone differs from this one at a single base, so this may be a read error. V is TRBV12-3 or TRBV12-4 and J is TRBJ2-5, with D possibly matching TRBD1 (5 bases). The CDR3 extends over 14 amino acids. The CDR3 here is CASTSYRSQGTQYF. CDR3 nucleotide sequence: TGTGCCAGCACCTCTTACAGGTCCCAAGGGACCCAGTACTTC.

In the case of this clonotype: This clone may be a read error of a much larger clone one base away. The chain is built from TRBV29-1 and TRBJ2-2; D perhaps matches TRBD1 (6 bases). The CDR3 totals 14 residues. Germline-derived CDR1 and CDR2 are SQVTM and ANQGSEA. V dropped 5 bases and J dropped 6 bases, with 16 bases sitting between them. As DNA, the CDR3 is TGCAGCGTTAGAATGCAGGGGTGGCCCGGGGAGCTGTTTTTT. Translating gives CSVRMQGWPGELFF.

The chain is built from TRBV28 and TRBJ2-6; D may be TRBD1 (7 bases). V was trimmed by 4 bases and J by 0 bases, leaving 16 bases between them. The CDR3 has 18 amino acids. Looked up from germline, CDR1 is MDHEN and CDR2 is SYDVKM. The chain's CDR3 is CASSSQARGVSGANVLTF. The CDR3 DNA reads as TGTGCCAGCAGTTCGCAGGCCAGGGGGGTCTCTGGGGCCAACGTCCTGACTTTC.

DNA for the CDR3: TGCAGTGCCCTACGACAGGAGGGAAATGAGCAGTTCTTC. Protein product: CSALRQEGNEQFF. The chain has TRBV20-1 and TRBJ2-1; either TRBD1 or TRBD2 may supply D (6 bases each). Germline V gene lookup returns CDR1 DFQATT and CDR2 SNEGSKA (reference sequence). The CDR3 is 13 residues long. Trimming removed 6 bases from V and 7 bases from J, with 16 bases in between.

Details on this clonotype: This may be a read error, as it is one base from a much larger clone. The chain carries TRBV20-1 and TRBJ2-2; TRBD1 or TRBD2 may be the D gene (5 bases each). Germline V gene lookup returns CDR1 DFQATT and CDR2 SNEGSKA (reference sequence). This CDR3 has 17 amino acids. The V end was cut by 3 bases, the J end by 8 bases, with 25 bases between. CDR3 in DNA: TGCAGTGCTAGGGGGGTCGGACTCGGAACGGCAACGGGGGAGCTGTTTTTT. Its translation: CSARGVGLGTATGELFF.

This chain links TRBV20-1 with TRBJ1-1; possibly TRBD1 for D (6 bases). Germline V CDR1 and CDR2: DFQATT, SNEGSKA (reference sequence). This CDR3 is built from 18 residues. With 4 bases removed from V and 4 bases from J, the gap between germline ends came to 28 bases. CDR3 sequence reads: CSAIPVPGQRRVITEAFF. CDR3 nucleotides: TGCAGTGCTATACCCGTCCCGGGACAAAGGAGAGTGATCACTGAAGCTTTCTTT.

Concerning this clonotype itself: At one of its ends the junction is not consistent with the germline gene, which may arise from a read error. The chain links TRBV4-1 to TRBJ2-1; 9 bases map to TRBD2. This CDR3 is 18 amino acids long. Germline CDR1 MGHRA, CDR2 YSYEKL. As DNA, the CDR3 is TGCACCAGCACCCGTTTTCTAGCGGGATTAGCTCAATACAATGAGCAGTTCTTC. It encodes CTSTRFLAGLAQYNEQFF.

This clonotype was seen more than once but under ten times. V and J are TRBV6-5 and TRBJ2-7; D call uncertain. Looked up from germline, CDR1 is MNHEY and CDR2 is SVGAGI. This CDR3 comprises 14 residues. V lost 0 bases and J 0 bases, leaving 6 bases between the germline ends. For the CDR3, the DNA is TGTGCCAGCAGTTACTCTAGGGACTCCTACGAGCAGTACTTC. Its protein is CASSYSRDSYEQYF.

With regard to this clonotype: The germline gene is not matched at one end of the junction; a read error may be the cause. The chain is built from TRBV20-1 and TRBJ1-2; 8 positions match TRBD1. CDR1 DFQATT and CDR2 SNEGSKA come from the germline V gene (reference sequence). This CDR3 is built from 17 residues. Written as DNA, the CDR3 is TGCAGTGCTAGGGTCGTGTCTGGACAGGGAACTAACTATGGTTACACCTTT. The encoded protein is CSARVVSGQGTNYGYTF.

About this clonotype itself: Germline is not matched at one junction end, which may reflect a read error. This chain connects TRBV5-1 to TRBJ2-3; D possibly corresponds to TRBD2 (5 bases). CDR1 is SGHRS, CDR2 YFSETQ, per germline. The CDR3 has 14 residues. Here the CDR3 reads CASSLSGSIDTQYF. Written as DNA, the CDR3 is TGCGCCAGCAGCTTGAGCGGTAGCATAGATACGCAGTATTTT. Full variable domain (missing parts from reference TRBV5-1 and TRBJ2-3): KAGVTQTPRYLIKTRGQQVTLSCSPISGHRSVSWYQQTPGQGLQFLFEYFSETQRNKGNFPGRFSGRQFSNSRSEMNVSTLELGDSALYLCASSLSGSIDTQYFGPGTRLTVL.

The sample holds a few counts of this clonotype. The V gene is TRBV5-1, the J gene TRBJ1-2; no reliable D call. Between the trimmed V and J ends, which lost 0 bases and 3 bases, there was a span of 12 bases. This CDR3 is 15 amino acids long. CDR1 is SGHRS and CDR2 is YFSETQ in the germline V gene. CDR3 loop: CASSLGGIGDYGYTF. DNA for the CDR3: TGCGCCAGCAGCTTGGGAGGGATTGGGGACTATGGCTACACCTTC.

This chain connects TRBV11-2 to TRBJ1-1, with TRBD1 matching over 8 bases. Germline loops: CDR1 SGHAT, CDR2 FQNNGV. The CDR3 is 14 residues long. V shed 9 bases, J shed 1 base, and the junction held 7 bases outside the gene matches. CDR3 nucleotide sequence: TGTGCCAGTAGCCATGACAGGGGGAACACTGAAGCTTTCTTT. Residues: CASSHDRGNTEAFF.

This clonotype was seen only a few times. This may come from a read error, since a much larger clone is one base off. J is TRBJ2-1 and V is TRBV7-9; 7 nucleotides match TRBD2. Trimming removed 2 bases from V and 7 bases from J; junction bases left unmatched: 11. CDR3 length: 16 residues. Looked up from germline, CDR1 is SEHNR and CDR2 is FQNEAQ (reference sequence). The CDR3 coding sequence is TGTGCCAGCAGCTTAACTGGACTAGTGGGGGAAAATGAGCAGTTCTTC. Translating it yields CASSLTGLVGENEQFF.

This clonotype showed up many times. This chain uses TRBV6-1 with TRBJ2-1; tentative D call: TRBD1 (6 bases). CDR3 length: 16 amino acids. CDR1 is MNHNS and CDR2 is SASEGT in the germline V gene. V lost 5 bases and J 4 bases, leaving 18 bases between the germline ends. CDR3 in DNA: TGTGCCAGCAGTTTGGGCCCTCGGGACACATACAATGAGCAGTTCTTC. It specifies CASSLGPRDTYNEQFF.

The chain couples TRBV7-8 to TRBJ2-5; 16 bases line up with TRBD2. Germline V lookup: CDR1 SGHVS, CDR2 FQNEAQ. With V trimmed by 3 bases and J by 8 bases, 6 bases remained unmatched. The CDR3 spans 16 residues. The chain's CDR3 is CASSLVGTSGRDTQYF. CDR3 nucleotide sequence: TGTGCCAGCAGCTTGGTTGGGACTAGCGGGAGGGATACCCAGTACTTC.

As regards this clonotype: Being one base from a much bigger clone, this may be a read error. The chain joins TRBV6-2 or TRBV6-3 to TRBJ1-2; D is possibly TRBD1 (5 bases). The germline gives CDR1 MNHEY, CDR2 SVGEGT. This CDR3 is built from 16 residues. The CDR3 region has the DNA TGTGCCAGCAGTTACTCGAGCCGGGGCCGGGGCTATAGCTACACCTTC. Translated, it gives CASSYSSRGRGYSYTF.

A word on this clonotype: Given a much more abundant clone one base away, this may be a read error. This rearrangement joins TRBV20-1 to TRBJ2-7; 15 bases match TRBD2. This CDR3 has 15 residues. Germline CDR1 and CDR2: DFQATT and SNEGSKA (reference sequence). In DNA form, the CDR3 reads TGCAGTGCTTTCCGGACTAGCGGGGGGGCCTACGAGCGGTACTTC. Residues: CSAFRTSGGAYERYF.

Worth noting for this clonotype: A much larger clone lies a single base off, so this may be a read error. The chain is built from TRBV12-3 or TRBV12-4 and TRBJ2-3; 7 bases are shared with TRBD2. The length of the CDR3 is 16 residues. CDR3 sequence: CASSFGEGASTDRQYF. The CDR3 nucleotides read TGTGCCAGCAGTTTTGGGGAGGGTGCTAGCACAGATAGGCAGTATTTT.

To note about this clonotype: The junction and the germline gene differ at one end; a read error may be behind it. V usage is TRBV30 and J usage is TRBJ2-6, with D possibly called TRBD1 or TRBD2 (6 bases each). CDR3 length: 19 amino acids. Germline CDR1 reads GTSNPN; CDR2 reads SVGIG (reference sequence). The CDR3 region has the DNA TGTACCTGGAGTGTGGGGGCTAGCGTGGTAACCTCTGGGGCCAACGTCCTGACATTC. This translates into CTWSVGASVVTSGANVLTF. Supplemented by reference TRBV30 and TRBJ2-6, the full variable domain reads SQTIHQWPATLVQPVGSPLSLECTVEGTSNPNLYWYRQAAGRGLQLLFYSVGIGQISSEVPQNLSASRPQDRQFILSSKKLLLSDSGFYLCTWSVGASVVTSGANVLTFGAGSRLTVL.

The chain uses TRBV5-5 and TRBJ2-3; D gene ambiguous. The germline V gene encodes CDR1 SGHKS and CDR2 YYEKEE (reference sequence). The CDR3 length is 16 residues. Trimming removed 0 bases at V and 6 bases at J, with 17 bases between. CDR3 sequence (DNA): TGTGCCAGCAGCTTGGATACAGTGACGCTCATGGATACGCAGTATTTT. Protein: CASSLDTVTLMDTQYF.